The next 29 T cell receptor beta chains were all read from a single sample in a study of OX40 agonist ivuxolimab in advanced cancers. Sequencing was performed with immunoSEQ multiplex PCR; in TCRdb, only in-frame clones are kept and a portion is missing. The table records some 100,000 clones, around nine tenths of them present only once. The starting material was CD4+ or CD8+ T cells sorted from blood, obtained in a trial of the OX40 agonist ivuxolimab. The source of these receptors is an adult with an advanced solid tumor such as melanoma, head and neck, liver or kidney cancer.

The chain has TRBV5-3 and TRBJ2-7; D remains ambiguous. TRBV5-3 is marked as an open reading frame, function uncertain. This CDR3 contains 12 residues. V lost 1 base, J lost 4 bases, and 6 bases lay in between. CDR3 nucleotides: TGTGCCAGAAGCTTGATCCCATACGAGCAGTACTTC. It encodes CARSLIPYEQYF.

This sequence joins TRBV5-6 and TRBJ2-7, with a weak D call TRBD1 (6 bases). This CDR3 comprises 15 residues. The germline V gene has CDR1 SGHDT and CDR2 YYEEEE. The CDR3 region has the DNA TGTGCTAAGGTATGGCCCGGGACACCTTCCTACGAGCAGTACTTC. Its translation: CAKVWPGTPSYEQYF.

The genes are TRBV28 and TRBJ2-1; D ambiguous. The CDR3 length is 13 residues. Germline CDR1 MDHEN, CDR2 SYDVKM. The V end was cut by 2 bases, the J end by 8 bases, with 10 bases between. The CDR3 reads CASSLSASYEQFF. CDR3 nucleotides: TGTGCCAGCAGTTTAAGTGCTTCCTATGAGCAGTTCTTC. Together with reference TRBV28 and TRBJ2-1, the CDR3 gives the full variable domain: DVKVTQSSRYLVKRTGEKVFLECVQDMDHENMFWYRQDPGLGLRLIYFSYDVKMKEKGDIPEGYSVSREKKERFSLILESASTNQTSMYLCASSLSASYEQFFGPGTRLTVL.

The chain couples TRBV7-3 to TRBJ1-1; TRBD1 aligns across 9 bases. V lost 5 bases and J lost 11; bases outside the gene matches: 9. CDR3 length: 13 amino acids. CDR1 is SGHTA and CDR2 is FQGTGA in the germline V gene. This chain's CDR3 is CASSPGHRGPAFF. The CDR3 nucleotides are TGTGCCAGCAGCCCTGGTCACAGGGGGCCGGCTTTCTTT.

This clone was counted once. The V gene is TRBV5-6, the J gene TRBJ2-6; TRBD2 might be the D (5 bases). Trimming cost V 3 bases and J 0 bases, with 10 bases left between them. The V gene's germline CDR1 is SGHDT and CDR2 YYEEEE. This CDR3 comprises 16 residues. The CDR3 DNA reads as TGTGCCAGCAGCTACGGACTGACCTCTGGGGCCAACGTCCTGACTTTC. Its translation: CASSYGLTSGANVLTF.

This clone has a single count. The chain combines TRBV7-9 with TRBJ1-2; D unresolved. Germline V gives CDR1 SEHNR, CDR2 FQNEAQ (reference sequence). There are 12 residues in the CDR3. Between the trimmed V and J ends, which lost 1 base and 6 bases, there was a span of 6 bases. CDR3 sequence: CASSLEGHGYTF. As DNA, the CDR3 is TGTGCCAGCAGCTTAGAAGGGCATGGCTACACCTTC.

This clone was seen once. This sequence joins TRBV11-2 and TRBJ1-6, with D possibly TRBD1 on 6 matching bases. CDR3 length: 16 amino acids. V was cut by 3 bases and J by 5 bases, with 14 bases left in between. Germline V CDR1 and CDR2: SGHAT, FQNNGV. CDR3 bases: TGTGCCAGCAGCTTTTTAACAGGGAGTAATAATTCACCCCTCCACTTT. Translating gives CASSFLTGSNNSPLHF.

J is TRBJ2-1 and V is TRBV11-3; D is tentatively TRBD1 or TRBD2 (5 bases each). V shed 5 bases and J shed 5 bases, with 16 bases lying between them. This CDR3 is 15 amino acids long. Looked up from germline, CDR1 is SGHNT and CDR2 is YENEEA. The CDR3 protein is CASSPWGYTHNEQFF. The CDR3 nucleotides read TGTGCCAGCAGCCCCTGGGGGTATACTCACAATGAGCAGTTCTTC.

This sequence joins TRBV9 and TRBJ2-1; TRBD2 aligns across 9 bases. The CDR3 loop spans 18 amino acids. V shed 4 bases and J 5 bases; nucleotides not matched to a gene: 16. The germline V gene has CDR1 SGDLS and CDR2 YYNGEE. CDR3 bases: TGTGCCAGCAGCCCCCGTAATTGGCTAGCGGGAAAAGACAATGAGCAGTTCTTC. Translating gives CASSPRNWLAGKDNEQFF.

The chain is built from TRBV23-1 and TRBJ2-7, with 7 bases identical to TRBD2. TRBV23-1 is an ORF, with its function uncertain. There are 17 residues in the CDR3. Trimming cost V 2 bases and J 3 bases; bases outside gene matches: 13. This CDR3 is CASSQTGTTPADYEQYF. The DNA for the CDR3 is TGCGCCAGCAGTCAAACCGGGACTACCCCTGCGGACTACGAGCAGTACTTC.

This chain uses TRBV7-9 with TRBJ2-1, with 8 bases lining up with TRBD2. The germline V gene has CDR1 SEHNR and CDR2 FQNEAQ (reference sequence). This CDR3 comprises 19 residues. With 3 bases clipped from V and 0 bases from J, the junction kept 13 bases outside the gene matches. In nucleotides, the CDR3 is TGTGCCAGCAGCTTGCGAGCGGGAGTCCATATTCTCTCCTACAATGAGCAGTTCTTC. It is translated as CASSLRAGVHILSYNEQFF.

The chain combines TRBV5-1 with TRBJ2-3, with D maybe TRBD2 (6 bases). CDR3 size: 18 residues. Germline loops: CDR1 SGHRS, CDR2 YFSETQ. V shed 1 base and J shed 0 bases, with 18 bases lying between them. CDR3: CASSLRLSSGTSTDTQYF. The CDR3, as DNA: TGCGCCAGCAGCTTGCGATTGAGTAGCGGAACTAGCACAGATACGCAGTATTTT. The variable domain in full, with the rest retrieved from reference TRBV5-1 and TRBJ2-3, is KAGVTQTPRYLIKTRGQQVTLSCSPISGHRSVSWYQQTPGQGLQFLFEYFSETQRNKGNFPGRFSGRQFSNSRSEMNVSTLELGDSALYLCASSLRLSSGTSTDTQYFGPGTRLTVL.

The chain is built from TRBV19 and TRBJ2-1; D may be TRBD2 (5 bases). Germline lookup yields CDR1 LNHDA and CDR2 SQIVND (reference sequence). CDR3 length equals 14 residues. Deletions cut 5 bases from V and 8 bases from J, with 16 bases between. The CDR3 spells CASSSQRSVHEQFF. The CDR3 coding sequence is TGTGCCAGTAGTTCCCAGCGGTCCGTCCATGAGCAGTTCTTC.

The V and J genes are TRBV15 and TRBJ1-4, with TRBD1 matching 11 bases. Germline CDR1 is LNHNV and CDR2 is YYDKDF (reference sequence). V shed 2 bases and J 6 bases; nucleotides not matched to a gene: 2. The CDR3 loop spans 15 amino acids. CDR3: CATSRWGQGDEKLFF. The CDR3 nucleotides read TGTGCCACCAGCAGATGGGGACAGGGGGATGAAAAACTGTTTTTT.

This chain joins TRBV5-1 and TRBJ2-5; 12 nucleotides agree with TRBD2. Gene TRBJ2-7 matches the end of the DNA better, so the J call may be wrong. This CDR3 region has 15 residues. Germline V gene lookup returns CDR1 SGHRS and CDR2 YFSETQ. Here the CDR3 reads CASSLRLAGEGEQYF. CDR3 nucleotides: TGCGCCAGCAGCTTGAGACTAGCGGGAGAGGGCGAGCAGTACTTC.

The chain recombines TRBV19 with TRBJ1-5, with 7 bases identical to TRBD1. Germline V gene data show CDR1 as LNHDA and CDR2 as SQIVND (reference sequence). J was trimmed by 6 bases and V by 3 bases; bases with no gene match: 11. The CDR3 is made up of 16 amino acids. CDR3 in amino acids: CASSIVSRGLVQPQHF. The CDR3 coding sequence is TGTGCCAGTAGTATTGTCTCCAGGGGGTTGGTTCAGCCCCAGCATTTT.

The genes are TRBV5-4 and TRBJ1-4; D is perhaps TRBD1 (5 bases). The V gene lost 0 bases and the J gene lost 4 bases, with 13 bases spanning the gap. Germline V lookup: CDR1 SGHNT, CDR2 YYREEE (reference sequence). The CDR3 contains 16 residues. CDR3 protein: CASSLEGRKGNEKLFF. The CDR3 DNA reads as TGTGCCAGCAGCTTGGAGGGACGGAAGGGTAATGAAAAACTGTTTTTT.

This clone was observed once. This chain links TRBV18 with TRBJ1-5, with 7 bases identical to TRBD1. The CDR3 spans 16 residues. CDR1 and CDR2 (germline): KGHSH, LQKENI. The V and J ends lost 4 bases and 4 bases, in that order; junction bases with no gene match: 10. Here the CDR3 DNA reads TGTGCCAGCTCACGCGGTCGGACAGGCTTGAATCAGCCCCAGCATTTT. It yields the protein CASSRGRTGLNQPQHF. The whole variable domain, filled in from reference TRBV18 and TRBJ1-5, reads NAGVMQNPRHLVRRRGQEARLRCSPMKGHSHVYWYRQLPEEGLKFMVYLQKENIIDESGMPKERFSAEFPKEGPSILRIQQVVRGDSAAYFCASSRGRTGLNQPQHFGDGTRLSIL.

The chain combines TRBV5-4 with TRBJ2-5; D remains ambiguous. V was trimmed by 0 bases and J by 1 base, leaving 7 bases between them. Looked up from germline, CDR1 is SGHNT and CDR2 is YYREEE (reference sequence). The length of the CDR3 is 14 residues. DNA for the CDR3: TGTGCCAGCAGCTTGGTAGATAGCCAAGAGACCCAGTACTTC. It codes for CASSLVDSQETQYF.

This chain connects TRBV4-3 to TRBJ2-7; no reliable D call. The CDR3 spans 16 residues. Trimming pared 0 bases from V and 2 bases from J, leaving 14 bases between. CDR1 and CDR2 from the germline V gene are LGHNA and YSLEER. The CDR3 nucleotides are TGCGCCAGCAGCCAAGATTGGGCAGTTAGGCCCTACGAGCAGTACTTC. Its protein is CASSQDWAVRPYEQYF.

This chain links TRBV25-1 with TRBJ1-1, with 9 nucleotides matching TRBD1. V gave up 4 bases and J gave up 11 bases; unmatched junction bases: 11. Germline V gene lookup returns CDR1 MGHDK and CDR2 SYGVNS. This CDR3 is 14 amino acids long. CDR3 nucleotide sequence: TGTGCCAGCAGTGGACTAGACAGGGGGTCTACGGCTTTCTTT. Its protein product is CASSGLDRGSTAFF.

The chain recombines TRBV7-2 with TRBJ1-1; 10 bases map to TRBD1. Germline trimming cut 5 bases from V and 3 bases from J; bases unmatched to any gene: 3. Germline V gives CDR1 SGHTA, CDR2 FQGNSA. The CDR3 covers 14 residues. CDR3 sequence (DNA): TGTGCCAGCAGCGGGGGACAGGGGTACACTGAAGCTTTCTTT. Its protein product is CASSGGQGYTEAFF.

The chain's CDR3 is CASSLEFMRGDLFGYTF. The CDR3 coding sequence is TGTGCCAGCAGCTTAGAGTTTATGAGGGGTGATTTATTTGGCTACACCTTC. The chain recombines TRBV11-3 with TRBJ1-2; D may be TRBD1 (5 bases). The germline gives CDR1 SGHNT, CDR2 YENEEA. The CDR3 consists of 17 residues. Trimming took 0 bases from V and 7 from J, leaving 21 bases between them.

The V call is TRBV19, the J call TRBJ1-2; 9 bases are shared with TRBD1. CDR1 and CDR2 from the germline V gene are LNHDA and SQIVND (reference sequence). This CDR3 is built from 15 residues. Trimming removed 4 bases from V and 4 bases from J; junction bases left unmatched: 7. CDR3 amino acids: CASSRGTGSAYGYTF. The DNA for the CDR3 is TGTGCCAGTAGTAGGGGGACAGGGTCAGCCTATGGCTACACCTTC. The whole variable domain, remainder taken from reference TRBV19 and TRBJ1-2, is DGGITQSPKYLFRKEGQNVTLSCEQNLNHDAMYWYRQDPGQGLRLIYYSQIVNDFQKGDIAEGYSVSREKKESFPLTVTSAQKNPTAFYLCASSRGTGSAYGYTFGSGTRLTVV.

This chain connects TRBV4-3 to TRBJ2-3; D perhaps matches TRBD2 (6 bases). CDR1 LGHNA and CDR2 YSLEER come from the germline V gene. CDR3 length: 16 residues. Trimming took 2 bases from V and 0 from J, leaving 12 bases between them. CDR3 DNA: TGCGCCAGCAGCCAACAGCGGGCTACTAGCACAGATACGCAGTATTTT. Encoded protein: CASSQQRATSTDTQYF.

The V and J genes are TRBV19 and TRBJ2-3, with TRBD2 identical over 11 bases. The junction had 10 bases not matched to a gene; V was cut back by 8 bases and J by 6 bases. This CDR3 region has 15 residues. Germline-derived CDR1 and CDR2 are LNHDA and SQIVND (reference sequence). CDR3 protein: CASGGLAGGRDTQYF. In DNA form, the CDR3 reads TGTGCCAGTGGTGGTCTAGCGGGAGGCAGGGATACGCAGTATTTT.

CDR3 protein: CAWSVLGQGQFF. The CDR3 DNA is TGTGCCTGGAGTGTATTGGGGCAGGGGCAGTTCTTC. This chain links TRBV30 with TRBJ2-1, with D possibly TRBD1 on 5 matching bases. V lost 0 bases and J lost 12, with 12 bases in between. Germline V gives CDR1 GTSNPN, CDR2 SVGIG (reference sequence). The CDR3 length is 12 residues. Full variable domain (remainder filled in from reference TRBV30 and TRBJ2-1): SQTIHQWPATLVQPVGSPLSLECTVEGTSNPNLYWYRQAAGRGLQLLFYSVGIGQISSEVPQNLSASRPQDRQFILSSKKLLLSDSGFYLCAWSVLGQGQFFGPGTRLTVL.

V usage is TRBV7-3 and J usage is TRBJ2-1; D may match TRBD1 or TRBD2 (6 bases each). The CDR3 extends over 13 amino acids. Trimming cost V 0 bases and J 8 bases, with 8 bases left between them. Germline CDR1 reads SGHTA; CDR2 reads FQGTGA. The DNA for the CDR3 is TGTGCCAGCAGCTTAACGAGGGGGGATGAGCAGTTCTTC. Translation: CASSLTRGDEQFF.

The rearrangement links TRBV5-1 to TRBJ1-1, with D unclear. The CDR3 extends over 14 amino acids. Germline CDR1 reads SGHRS; CDR2 reads YFSETQ. V was cut by 4 bases and J by 8 bases, with 18 bases left in between. The CDR3 DNA reads TGCGCCAGCAGCCTTCCCGGACCTACGTCCGAAGCTTTCTTT. Its translation: CASSLPGPTSEAFF.